The T cell receptor (beta chain) described here comes from a study of T cell clonality in common variable immunodeficiency. Findings and limits, study-wide: Common variable immunodeficiency TCR beta sequences reportedly had fewer deletions and N-nucleotide insertions.

The CDR3 runs 14 residues. Germline CDR1 and CDR2: MRHNA and SNTAGT. Trimming at V came to 3 bases and at J to 7 bases, leaving 2 bases not matched to a gene. Assay: immunoSEQ multiplex PCR; the TCRdb copy retains only in-frame clones and omits some. The sample has fewer than 40,000 clones, none seen only once. Only a few counts were recorded for this clone. The antigen is not known. The sequenced fragment ends 3 residues before the CDR3 boundary, so the rest is inferred from the germline J gene. The sequencing input was peripheral blood mononuclear cells. This TCR was recovered from a human donor with common variable immunodeficiency. This chain connects TRBV6-4 to TRBJ2-1, with 11 bases matching TRBD2. The sequenced CDR3 bases are TGTGCCAGCAGTGAAATAGCGGGGGGGAATGAG. Protein sequence: CASSEIAGGNE. The whole CDR3 is CASSEIAGGNEQFF.